This T cell receptor beta chain was observed in a study of T cells after yellow fever vaccination. TCR cDNA, made by 5'RACE template switching, carried an added universal primer site and UMIs. TCRdb ran MiXCR on the 5' RACE reads and lists one entry per CDR3 protein. The sample has about 330,000 distinct CDR3 sequences, roughly 7.5% seen once. Trimming took off 3 bases at V and 9 bases at J, with 21 bases between the two ends. The germline V gene encodes CDR1 LNHDA and CDR2 SQIVND (reference sequence). The CDR3 runs to 16 residues. The V call is TRBV19, the J call TRBJ2-1; D assignment may be TRBD1 or TRBD2 (5 bases each). The sequence was collected from a man younger than 30 who received the YFV17D yellow fever vaccine. The input for sequencing was PBMCs, taken about 49 days after the first yellow fever vaccination. DNA of the CDR3: TGTGCCAGTAGTATTCAGGTTTCCTGGGGCCGGGGTGAGCAGTTCTTC. Translation: CASSIQVSWGRGEQFF.